This T cell receptor (beta chain) was retrieved from a study of control samples from healthy donors and cancer patients. Only in-frame clones appear in the TCRdb table, and some are missing; sequencing was by immunoSEQ multiplex PCR. The data show about 130,000 clones, approximately 92% seen once. The CDR3 extends over 14 amino acids. Germline V gene lookup returns CDR1 MNHEY and CDR2 SVGAGI. The V and J ends lost 0 bases and 14 bases respectively, with 19 bases between them. The TCR sequence derives from a man aged 35 to 55 in good health. The chain recombines TRBV6-5 with TRBJ1-2; D not certain. The specimen sequenced was blood. In DNA, the CDR3 is TGTGCCAGCAGTTACTCGAATTCAGAGGCGCTTGGGACCTTC. Its protein is CASSYSNSEALGTF.